This record looks at one T cell receptor beta chain sequence and its context. The assay was immunoSEQ multiplex PCR, and TCRdb's table has in-frame clones only and misses some. The data contain approximately 90,000 clones, 90% to 95% of them seen just once; the ten biggest clones take up approximately 1.5%. The sample is drawn from a study of control samples from healthy donors and cancer patients. Unmatched junction bases numbered 3, after V lost 2 bases and J lost 3 bases. CDR1 and CDR2 from the germline V gene are SEHNR and FQNEAQ (reference sequence). There are 15 residues in the CDR3. This receptor was obtained from a woman in her twenties or thirties in good health. The sequencing sample was made of blood. This chain uses TRBV7-9 with TRBJ2-3; 9 positions agree with TRBD2. The CDR3 DNA reads as TGTGCCAGCAGCTTATATCTAGCGGGAACAGATACGCAGTATTTT. It encodes CASSLYLAGTDTQYF. Filled out from reference TRBV7-9 and TRBJ2-3, the complete variable domain reads DTGVSQNPRHKITKRGQNVTFRCDPISEHNRLYWYRQTLGQGPEFLTYFQNEAQLEKSRLLSDRFSAERPKGSFSTLEIQRTEQGDSAMYLCASSLYLAGTDTQYFGPGTRLTVL.